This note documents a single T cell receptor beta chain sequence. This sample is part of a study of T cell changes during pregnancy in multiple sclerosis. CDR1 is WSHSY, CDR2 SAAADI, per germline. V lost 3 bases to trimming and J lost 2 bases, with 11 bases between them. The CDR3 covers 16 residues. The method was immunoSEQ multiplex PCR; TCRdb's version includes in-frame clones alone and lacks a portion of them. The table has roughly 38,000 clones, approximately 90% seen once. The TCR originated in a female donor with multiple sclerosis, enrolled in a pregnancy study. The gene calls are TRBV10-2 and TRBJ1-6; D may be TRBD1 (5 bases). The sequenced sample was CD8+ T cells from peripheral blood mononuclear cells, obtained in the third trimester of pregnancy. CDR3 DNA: TGCGCCAGCAGTGACGGGGGGGACCCCTATAATTCACCCCTCCACTTT. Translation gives CASSDGGDPYNSPLHF.